Listed here is a single T cell receptor beta chain. The data are from a study of PD-1 blockade in classical Hodgkin lymphoma. Every patient was affected by relapse after autologous stem cell transplantation, while exposure to brentuximab vedotin was not uniform. TCRdb keeps only in-frame clones here, not all; method: immunoSEQ multiplex PCR. The repertoire includes 25,000 to 30,000 clones, around 64% of them detected once, and 12% sits in the top ten. The CDR3 length is 14 residues. V gave up 2 bases and J gave up 5 bases, with 13 bases separating them. CDR1 and CDR2 (germline): MNHEY, SMNVEV (reference sequence).

The chain couples TRBV27 to TRBJ2-7; a possible D gene is TRBD1 (6 bases). The starting material was peripheral blood mononuclear cells (PBMCs), obtained before the second cycle of nivolumab. The source is a human donor with classical Hodgkin lymphoma. The CDR3 DNA sequence: TGTGCCAGCAGTTTACGGGCAGGGGTCGACGAGCAGTACTTC. Protein sequence: CASSLRAGVDEQYF.